The next 31 T cell receptor beta chains were all read from a single sample in a study of T-cell reconstitution after alpha-beta-depleted transplantation in children. Researchers prepared the TCRbeta library using unique molecular identifiers, the study reports. MiXCR, run by TCRdb on the PCR reads, gives a single entry per CDR3 protein. The sample lists 600,000 to 700,000 distinct CDR3 sequences; about an eighth were seen once. The source material was PBMCs, sampled before TCRalphabeta/CD19-depleted stem cell transplant. The receptors originated from a girl aged 2 to 10 with congenital amegakaryocytic thrombocytopenia, due to receive a stem cell transplant.

This clonotype has at least ten counts. V is TRBV20-1 and J is TRBJ2-1; the match to TRBD2 covers 8 bases. Germline V CDR1 and CDR2: DFQATT, SNEGSKA (reference sequence). This CDR3 has 16 residues. With 2 bases clipped from V and 7 bases from J, the junction kept 13 bases outside the gene matches. CDR3 sequence (DNA): TGCAGTGCTAGACGGAGCGGGAGCGTGGCGTTAAATGAGCAGTTCTTC. It encodes CSARRSGSVALNEQFF.

This clonotype was found a few times. The rearrangement joins TRBV4-1 to TRBJ2-2; 11 bases line up with TRBD2. Germline V gives CDR1 MGHRA, CDR2 YSYEKL. With 4 bases clipped from V and 7 bases from J, the junction kept 8 bases outside the gene matches. The CDR3 sequence is 16 residues long. In nucleotides, the CDR3 is TGCGCCAGCAGCCCGCGCGGGACTAGCGGTAACGGGGAGCTGTTTTTT. Protein: CASSPRGTSGNGELFF.

This clonotype has at least ten counts. This chain joins TRBV20-1 and TRBJ2-7; maybe TRBD2 (5 bases). The CDR3 extends over 13 amino acids. Per germline, CDR1 DFQATT and CDR2 SNEGSKA (reference sequence). With 3 bases removed from V and 0 bases from J, the gap between germline ends came to 9 bases. The CDR3 protein is CSASIGVSYEQYF. In nucleotides, the CDR3 is TGCAGTGCTAGCATCGGGGTCTCCTACGAGCAGTACTTC.

Many counts were recorded for this clonotype. For the CDR3, the DNA is TGCGCCAGCAGCCAAGTAGTCAGCCTCACCGGGGAGCTGTTTTTT. It encodes CASSQVVSLTGELFF. This rearrangement joins TRBV4-1 to TRBJ2-2, with D uncertain. Germline V CDR1 and CDR2: MGHRA, YSYEKL. V was clipped by 1 base and J by 4 bases, with 10 bases between them. This CDR3 has 15 residues.

This clonotype occurred a few times. The CDR3 loop reads CASSLVPGGEQYF. The DNA for the CDR3 is TGTGCCAGCAGCTTAGTCCCAGGGGGCGAGCAGTACTTC. The chain couples TRBV7-2 to TRBJ2-7, with 7 bases lining up with TRBD1. The CDR3 has 13 residues. The V gene's germline CDR1 is SGHTA and CDR2 FQGNSA. J lost 6 bases, V lost 1 base, and 3 bases had no gene match.

This clonotype was detected ten times or more. The chain joins TRBV20-1 to TRBJ2-1, with TRBD1 identical over 7 bases. The V gene end was trimmed by 3 bases and the J gene end by 5 bases; junction bases not matched to a gene: 13. CDR3 length: 16 residues. Germline V gene lookup returns CDR1 DFQATT and CDR2 SNEGSKA (reference sequence). CDR3 sequence reads: CSARRAGTVYNNEQFF. The CDR3 DNA is TGCAGTGCTAGGAGGGCAGGGACAGTTTACAACAATGAGCAGTTCTTC.

This clonotype showed up many times. This chain joins TRBV5-1 and TRBJ2-6; D remains unclear. Trimming shortened V by 0 bases and J by 0 bases, and 4 bases separated the two germline ends. This CDR3 spans 15 amino acids. Germline lookup yields CDR1 SGHRS and CDR2 YFSETQ. The CDR3 region has the DNA TGCGCCAGCAGCTTGGAGCGCTCTGGGGCCAACGTCCTGACTTTC. Its translation is CASSLERSGANVLTF.

This clonotype was seen more than once but under ten times. This CDR3 reads CATSLGGIGSYEQYF. The CDR3 bases are TGTGCCACCAGCTTGGGGGGCATCGGTTCCTACGAGCAGTACTTC. V gene TRBV15 combines with J gene TRBJ2-7; the D call may be TRBD1 or TRBD2 (6 bases each). Trimming took off 5 bases at V and 1 base at J, with 15 bases between the two ends. The V gene's germline CDR1 is LNHNV and CDR2 YYDKDF (reference sequence). CDR3 length equals 15 residues.

This clonotype was seen repeatedly, ten times or more. The genes are TRBV7-9 and TRBJ2-1; D might be TRBD2 (6 bases). V was trimmed by 8 bases and J by 6 bases, leaving 11 bases between them. Germline V gene data show CDR1 as SEHNR and CDR2 as FQNEAQ (reference sequence). This CDR3 spans 12 amino acids. CDR3 nucleotides: TGTGCCAGCGGGACTCCTTTCAATGAGCAGTTCTTC. Translated, it gives CASGTPFNEQFF.

This clonotype was observed a few times. This chain joins TRBV25-1 and TRBJ2-1; D call uncertain. The CDR3 is 14 amino acids. Looked up from germline, CDR1 is MGHDK and CDR2 is SYGVNS. V was shortened by 4 bases and J by 5 bases, with 12 bases between the two germline ends. The CDR3 coding sequence is TGTGCCAGCAGTGCCCACGGCTATGACAATGAGCAGTTCTTC. This codes for CASSAHGYDNEQFF.

This sequence joins TRBV6-1 and TRBJ1-5; D is undetermined. Germline CDR1 MNHNS, CDR2 SASEGT. This CDR3 comprises 15 residues. V dropped 0 bases and J dropped 0 bases, with 6 bases sitting between them. Here the CDR3 reads CASSEASYSNQPQHF. CDR3 DNA: TGTGCCAGCAGTGAAGCCAGTTATAGCAATCAGCCCCAGCATTTT.

In its sample, this clonotype was seen many times. This chain links TRBV5-1 with TRBJ2-3, with 11 bases fitting TRBD2. This CDR3 has 18 residues. The germline V gene has CDR1 SGHRS and CDR2 YFSETQ. V lost 4 bases to trimming and J lost 1 base; unmatched junction nucleotides: 11. CDR3 coding DNA: TGCGCCAGCAGCGCCCTACTAGCGGGAGATGTTGGCACAGATACGCAGTATTTT. It yields the protein CASSALLAGDVGTDTQYF.

This clonotype was observed at least ten times. The chain recombines TRBV11-2 with TRBJ1-2, with 10 bases that match TRBD1. In germline, CDR1 is SGHAT, CDR2 FQNNGV. The V segment lost 1 base and the J segment 4 bases; nucleotides outside the gene matches: 3. This CDR3 is 15 amino acids long. As DNA, the CDR3 is TGTGCCAGCAGCTTAGTCAGGACAGGGGGCTATGGCTACACCTTC. Protein product: CASSLVRTGGYGYTF.

This clonotype was seen more than once but under ten times. The chain has TRBV5-1 and TRBJ1-3; D not certain. Deletions cut 0 bases from V and 6 bases from J, with 13 bases between. The CDR3 contains 15 residues. Germline CDR1 reads SGHRS; CDR2 reads YFSETQ. This chain's CDR3 is CASSLESGKPNTIYF. The CDR3 region has the DNA TGCGCCAGCAGCTTGGAGTCCGGGAAGCCAAACACCATATATTTT. Full variable domain (outside the CDR3, taken from reference TRBV5-1 and TRBJ1-3): KAGVTQTPRYLIKTRGQQVTLSCSPISGHRSVSWYQQTPGQGLQFLFEYFSETQRNKGNFPGRFSGRQFSNSRSEMNVSTLELGDSALYLCASSLESGKPNTIYFGEGSWLTVV.

The chain couples TRBV30 to TRBJ2-4, with a weak D call TRBD1 (6 bases). Per germline, CDR1 GTSNPN and CDR2 SVGIG (reference sequence). This CDR3 has 13 residues. With 5 bases removed from V and 4 bases from J, the gap between germline ends came to 12 bases. The CDR3 sequence is CAWDTGYKNIQYF. As DNA, the CDR3 is TGTGCCTGGGACACAGGGTATAAAAACATTCAGTACTTC.

The V call is TRBV9, the J call TRBJ2-3, with a tentative D call TRBD2 (6 bases). The ends were cut back, 3 bases at V and 2 bases at J, with 19 bases in the middle. Per the germline V gene, CDR1 is SGDLS and CDR2 is YYNGEE. The CDR3 spans 17 residues. This CDR3 is CASSAEGQTAPTDTQYF. The CDR3 DNA is TGTGCCAGCAGCGCGGAGGGGCAGACAGCACCCACAGATACGCAGTATTTT.

There are a few counts of this clonotype. The chain combines TRBV29-1 with TRBJ2-5; TRBD1 matches 12 bases. Germline CDR1 is SQVTM and CDR2 is ANQGSEA. Trimming cost V 5 bases and J 4 bases; bases outside gene matches: 5. The CDR3 consists of 14 residues. In DNA, the CDR3 is TGCAGCGTTACCGGGACAGGGGGCGCAGAGACCCAGTACTTC. Translation gives CSVTGTGGAETQYF.

This clonotype occurred many times. The V gene is TRBV20-1, the J gene TRBJ1-3, with D hard to call. CDR1 is DFQATT and CDR2 is SNEGSKA in the germline V gene (reference sequence). The CDR3 totals 14 residues. V shed 6 bases and J shed 7 bases, with 19 bases lying between them. The CDR3 here is CSAPNGRMGNTIYF. The CDR3 bases are TGCAGTGCCCCTAATGGCCGCATGGGGAACACCATATATTTT.

This clonotype was recorded at least ten times. The chain joins TRBV6-1 to TRBJ1-4; 8 positions match TRBD1. Germline CDR1 and CDR2: MNHNS and SASEGT. The CDR3 covers 17 residues. The junction had 11 bases not matched to a gene; V was cut back by 5 bases and J by 3 bases. CDR3 sequence: CASSTGQVWAANEKLFF. CDR3 sequence (DNA): TGTGCCAGCAGTACGGGACAGGTCTGGGCGGCTAATGAAAAACTGTTTTTT.

This clonotype has only a few counts. The chain links TRBV20-1 to TRBJ2-2; TRBD2 matches at 8 bases. V was pared by 6 bases and J by 4 bases, with 13 bases of the junction left unmatched. Germline CDR1 reads DFQATT; CDR2 reads SNEGSKA (reference sequence). This CDR3 spans 16 amino acids. The CDR3 DNA reads as TGCAGTGCCCGCCGGCGCGGGAGGTCGGTCACCGGGGAGCTGTTTTTT. Residues: CSARRRGRSVTGELFF.

This clonotype was recorded many times. The J gene is TRBJ2-3, the V gene TRBV2, with TRBD1 matching 7 bases. The V gene's germline CDR1 is SNHLY and CDR2 FYNNEI. With V trimmed by 7 bases and J by 2 bases, 6 bases remained unmatched. The CDR3 spans 14 residues. The CDR3 DNA reads TGTGCCAGCATTACGACAGGGATCACAGATACGCAGTATTTT. Translated, it gives CASITTGITDTQYF. The complete variable domain, with remaining parts taken from reference TRBV2 and TRBJ2-3, reads EPEVTQTPSHQVTQMGQEVILRCVPISNHLYFYWYRQILGQKVEFLVSFYNNEISEKSEIFDDQFSVERPDGSNFTLKIRSTKLEDSAMYFCASITTGITDTQYFGPGTRLTVL.

This chain links TRBV19 with TRBJ1-4; D remains ambiguous. The CDR3 is 15 amino acids. Per the germline V gene, CDR1 is LNHDA and CDR2 is SQIVND (reference sequence). V lost 5 bases to trimming and J lost 7 bases, with 17 bases between them. As DNA, the CDR3 is TGTGCCAGTAGTCTCCCGGGATCCGGGCTTGAAAAACTGTTTTTT. It codes for CASSLPGSGLEKLFF.

This clonotype has at least ten counts. CDR3 region: CASSFGKLYQETQYF. CDR3 in DNA: TGTGCCAGCAGCTTCGGAAAACTGTACCAAGAGACCCAGTACTTC. V usage is TRBV5-5 and J usage is TRBJ2-5; D remains unclear. The CDR3 runs to 15 residues. With 2 bases removed from V and 0 bases from J, the gap between germline ends came to 11 bases. Germline V gene sequence: CDR1 SGHKS, CDR2 YYEKEE (reference sequence).

This clonotype occurred a few times. DNA of the CDR3: TGTGCCAGCAGGGGGGGAATCTCTGGAAACACCATATATTTT. Protein product: CASRGGISGNTIYF. This chain uses TRBV2 with TRBJ1-3, with D tentatively TRBD1 (5 bases). Deletions cut 6 bases from V and 0 bases from J, with 9 bases between. Germline CDR1 is SNHLY and CDR2 is FYNNEI. This CDR3 has 14 amino acids.

The chain combines TRBV7-8 with TRBJ2-1; D possibly corresponds to TRBD1 (5 bases). Germline lookup yields CDR1 SGHVS and CDR2 FQNEAQ. Trimming stripped 3 bases from V and 2 bases from J, with 11 bases between. The CDR3 is 15 amino acids. Written as DNA, the CDR3 is TGTGCCAGCAGCTTCGGTGGGGCAGCCTACAATGAGCAGTTCTTC. The encoded protein is CASSFGGAAYNEQFF.

This clonotype was seen at least ten times. The gene calls are TRBV4-2 and TRBJ2-2; 7 positions match TRBD2. The CDR3 loop spans 16 amino acids. CDR1 and CDR2 from the germline V gene are LGHNA and YNFKEQ. The J segment lost 3 bases and the V segment lost 0 bases, leaving 4 bases of the junction unmatched. The CDR3 coding sequence is TGTGCCAGCAGCCAAGACCCTAGCGGATACACCGGGGAGCTGTTTTTT. The encoded protein is CASSQDPSGYTGELFF.

This clonotype was recorded at least ten times. This rearrangement joins TRBV10-3 to TRBJ2-3; 9 positions agree with TRBD2. This CDR3 is built from 15 residues. The J segment lost 2 bases and the V segment lost 3 bases, leaving 3 bases of the junction unmatched. Germline CDR1 and CDR2: ENHRY and SYGVKD. The CDR3 spells CAISDRLAVTDTQYF. The CDR3 DNA is TGTGCCATCAGTGATCGACTAGCGGTCACAGATACGCAGTATTTT.

V gene TRBV7-6 combines with J gene TRBJ2-1, with D possibly matching TRBD2 (7 bases). The CDR3 spans 17 residues. From germline, CDR1 is SGHVS and CDR2 FNYEAQ. V gave up 1 base and J gave up 3 bases, with 16 bases separating them. The CDR3 protein is CASSLEGGTYNYNEQFF. CDR3 bases: TGTGCCAGCAGCTTAGAGGGGGGGACCTATAACTACAATGAGCAGTTCTTC. Filled out from reference TRBV7-6 and TRBJ2-1, the complete variable domain reads GAGVSQSPRYKVTKRGQDVALRCDPISGHVSLYWYRQALGQGPEFLTYFNYEAQQDKSGLPNDRFSAERPEGSISTLTIQRTEQRDSAMYRCASSLEGGTYNYNEQFFGPGTRLTVL.

This clonotype has ten or more counts. This sequence joins TRBV4-1 and TRBJ2-3; D gene unclear. This CDR3 is built from 15 residues. Trimming left V 2 bases short and J 2 bases short, with 11 bases between. Germline lookup yields CDR1 MGHRA and CDR2 YSYEKL. CDR3 sequence reads: CASSQSGSDTDTQYF. DNA for the CDR3: TGCGCCAGCAGCCAATCGGGCAGTGACACAGATACGCAGTATTTT.

This clonotype was seen ten or more times. The chain recombines TRBV12-3 or TRBV12-4 with TRBJ1-3; D uncertain. V lost 4 bases and J 0 bases, leaving 7 bases between the germline ends. CDR3 length equals 14 residues. DNA of the CDR3: TGTGCCAGCAGTTCATGGGTCTCTGGAAACACCATATATTTT. This codes for CASSSWVSGNTIYF.

In this sample, this clonotype turned up a few times. V is TRBV3-1 and J is TRBJ2-7; 7 positions match TRBD2. Germline CDR1 is LGHDT and CDR2 is YNNKEL (reference sequence). The CDR3 has 13 amino acids. The V gene end was trimmed by 6 bases and the J gene end by 0 bases; junction bases not matched to a gene: 2. CDR3 sequence (DNA): TGTGCCAGCAGAGCGGGAAGCTCCTACGAGCAGTACTTC. It codes for CASRAGSSYEQYF.